Each of the 10 T cell receptor beta chains below was sequenced from the same sample in a study of shared clonotypes between healthy human individuals. The table came from immunoSEQ multiplex PCR; TCRdb's copy has only in-frame clones and leaves some out. There are roughly 2,500,000 clones in the sample; roughly 93% occur only once, and 0.35% to 0.45% lies in the top ten. The sequenced sample consisted of naive CD4+ T cells from PBMCs. Subset denoted: CD45RA+ positively selected. The receptors were sampled from a man younger than 35 in good health. Some clones in this sample may be carry-over from other donors' samples.

The genes are TRBV11-2 and TRBJ1-2, with D tentatively TRBD1 (6 bases). CDR3 size: 16 residues. The V and J ends lost 1 base and 0 bases respectively, with 12 bases between them. Looked up from germline, CDR1 is SGHAT and CDR2 is FQNNGV. CDR3 sequence (DNA): TGTGCCAGCAGCTTAGGACAGGCGACAACTAACTATGGCTACACCTTC. Encoded protein: CASSLGQATTNYGYTF.

The rearrangement joins TRBV9 to TRBJ2-1, with TRBD2 matching 9 bases. CDR1 and CDR2 from the germline V gene are SGDLS and YYNGEE. The junction had 4 bases not matched to a gene; V was cut back by 0 bases and J by 9 bases. The CDR3 runs 14 residues. The CDR3 coding sequence is TGTGCCAGCAGCGTAGTAGCGGGAGCGGCTGAGCAGTTCTTC. It encodes CASSVVAGAAEQFF.

The gene calls are TRBV9 and TRBJ1-5; D is perhaps TRBD1 (6 bases). CDR1 is SGDLS, CDR2 YYNGEE, per germline. This CDR3 contains 15 residues. V lost 5 bases and J 0 bases, leaving 12 bases between the germline ends. CDR3 DNA: TGTGCCAGCAGTAGTGGGGGCCGTAGCAATCAGCCCCAGCATTTT. Its protein product is CASSSGGRSNQPQHF.

In this sample, this clone turned up once. This chain uses TRBV11-2 with TRBJ2-1; TRBD2 matches 7 bases. The CDR3 contains 16 residues. V was clipped by 6 bases and J by 1 base; unmatched bases: 9. Germline lookup yields CDR1 SGHAT and CDR2 FQNNGV. Here the CDR3 reads CASSSLAYLSYNEQFF. The CDR3 region has the DNA TGTGCCAGCAGTTCACTAGCGTACCTGTCCTACAATGAGCAGTTCTTC.

This clone was counted once. The chain uses TRBV6-5 and TRBJ1-2; D unclear. The CDR3 is 12 residues long. V gave up 6 bases and J gave up 8 bases, with 13 bases separating them. Germline V gene data show CDR1 as MNHEY and CDR2 as SVGAGI. Here the CDR3 DNA reads TGTGCCAGCAGGTCCTACGAGCGAGGCTACACCTTC. Protein sequence: CASRSYERGYTF.

V and J are TRBV4-1 and TRBJ1-2, with unresolved D. Germline values: CDR1 MGHRA, CDR2 YSYEKL. With 4 bases removed from V and 11 bases from J, the gap between germline ends came to 17 bases. The CDR3 covers 13 residues. The DNA for the CDR3 is TGCGCCAGCAGCCCCGATCAAACTATAAAATACACCTTC. It yields the protein CASSPDQTIKYTF.

The gene calls are TRBV30 and TRBJ2-5; D remains unclear. The DNA end is a closer match to TRBJ2-7, so the J assignment may be wrong. CDR1 GTSNPN and CDR2 SVGIG come from the germline V gene (reference sequence). The CDR3 runs to 12 residues. In nucleotides, the CDR3 is TGTGCCTGGAGTGGGGTCTCCTACGAGCAGTACTTC. Its translation is CAWSGVSYEQYF.

This clone showed up just once. The chain couples TRBV28 to TRBJ2-2; D is undetermined. Trimming shortened V by 5 bases and J by 9 bases, and 4 bases separated the two germline ends. The CDR3 is 10 amino acids. CDR1 MDHEN and CDR2 SYDVKM come from the germline V gene. The CDR3 loop is CASSQRELFF. The DNA for the CDR3 is TGTGCCAGCAGTCAAAGGGAGCTGTTTTTT.

This sequence joins TRBV7-6 and TRBJ2-5, with 7 bases that match TRBD2. Germline V gives CDR1 SGHVS, CDR2 FNYEAQ. There are 16 residues in the CDR3. Unmatched junction bases numbered 12, after V lost 1 base and J lost 7 bases. DNA of the CDR3: TGTGCCAGCAGCTTAGAATCGGCGGAGAGGGAGGGGACCCAGTACTTC. It is translated as CASSLESAEREGTQYF.

The chain is built from TRBV10-3 and TRBJ2-5; TRBD2 matches 9 bases. After removal of 7 bases from V and 3 bases from J, the junction contained 6 bases not matched to a gene. The CDR3 totals 14 residues. In germline, CDR1 is ENHRY, CDR2 SYGVKD. CDR3 amino acids: CAIKGGRAEETQYF. CDR3 DNA sequence: TGTGCCATCAAGGGCGGGAGGGCCGAAGAGACCCAGTACTTC.